A selection of T cell receptor beta chains follows, all from one sample in a study of T cell changes during pregnancy in multiple sclerosis. Here immunoSEQ multiplex PCR was the method, and the copy in TCRdb shows in-frame clones only, minus some. In the table there are 45,000 to 55,000 clones, approximately 94% of which are singletons. The sample consisted of CD8+ T cells from peripheral blood mononuclear cells, taken before pregnancy. All receptors come from a female donor with multiple sclerosis, enrolled in a pregnancy study. The CDR3 runs from the conserved cysteine through the conserved F or W. Fields, in order: CDR3 protein, J gene, clone size, V gene, D gene. A D gene is named only where the DNA matches it firmly. Clone size appears in some rows only: once, few, many, or a class for an expanded clone.

CDR3 protein: CASRYRGSGELFF
J gene: TRBJ2-2
clone size: NA
V gene: TRBV27
D gene: TRBD1

CDR3 protein: CASSYASGLTYEQYF
J gene: TRBJ2-7
clone size: NA
V gene: TRBV27
D gene: TRBD2

CDR3 protein: CASSSYLNRAYEQYF
J gene: TRBJ2-7
clone size: NA
V gene: TRBV27
D gene: NA

CDR3 protein: CASSDLAGDSNEQFF
J gene: TRBJ2-1
clone size: once
V gene: TRBV6-4
D gene: TRBD2

CDR3 protein: CAWSVFWTGGSTDTQYF
J gene: TRBJ2-3
clone size: NA
V gene: TRBV30
D gene: TRBD1

CDR3 protein: CASSGPRREQFF
J gene: TRBJ2-1
clone size: NA
V gene: TRBV7-8
D gene: NA

CDR3 protein: CSPTGSTTDTQYF
J gene: TRBJ2-3
clone size: NA
V gene: TRBV29-1
D gene: TRBD1

CDR3 protein: CASSVGASGRGAYNEQFF
J gene: TRBJ2-1
clone size: NA
V gene: TRBV6-1
D gene: TRBD2

CDR3 protein: CASSSAGAGTSGDQETQYF
J gene: TRBJ2-5
clone size: once
V gene: TRBV11-1
D gene: TRBD2

CDR3 protein: CASSSSGLAGGKGYEQYF
J gene: TRBJ2-7
clone size: NA
V gene: TRBV12-1
D gene: NA

CDR3 protein: CASSLGTERTQYF
J gene: TRBJ2-5
clone size: NA
V gene: TRBV7-9
D gene: NA

CDR3 protein: CASSPKTAMNTEAFF
J gene: TRBJ1-1
clone size: NA
V gene: TRBV27
D gene: NA

CDR3 protein: CASSPPGGTGYEQYF
J gene: TRBJ2-7
clone size: NA
V gene: TRBV7-9
D gene: TRBD1

CDR3 protein: CASSAQAFVTEAFF
J gene: TRBJ1-1
clone size: once
V gene: TRBV19
D gene: NA

CDR3 protein: CATSSQGESYEQYF
J gene: TRBJ2-7
clone size: NA
V gene: TRBV15
D gene: TRBD1

CDR3 protein: CARHHQPQHF
J gene: TRBJ1-5
clone size: few
V gene: TRBV9
D gene: NA

CDR3 protein: CASRLEYTGASQDSTDTQYF
J gene: TRBJ2-3
clone size: NA
V gene: TRBV12-2
D gene: NA

CDR3 protein: CASSPGTGMLGEKLFF
J gene: TRBJ1-4
clone size: NA
V gene: TRBV28
D gene: TRBD1

CDR3 protein: CASEGAGANVLTF
J gene: TRBJ2-6
clone size: NA
V gene: TRBV15
D gene: NA

CDR3 protein: CASSLAPDYEQYF
J gene: TRBJ2-7
clone size: NA
V gene: TRBV7-2
D gene: NA

CDR3 protein: CASSSLAGGDEQFF
J gene: TRBJ2-1
clone size: NA
V gene: TRBV7-9
D gene: TRBD2

CDR3 protein: CASSGNNEQFF
J gene: TRBJ2-1
clone size: NA
V gene: TRBV9
D gene: NA

CDR3 protein: CASSLRLAETQYF
J gene: TRBJ2-5
clone size: NA
V gene: TRBV5-6
D gene: NA

CDR3 protein: CASSPGLAGTDTQYF
J gene: TRBJ2-3
clone size: NA
V gene: TRBV5-6
D gene: TRBD2

CDR3 protein: CASSRSTGRTEAFF
J gene: TRBJ1-1
clone size: NA
V gene: TRBV7-9
D gene: TRBD1

CDR3 protein: CASSPRGPGFIATNEKLFF
J gene: TRBJ1-4
clone size: NA
V gene: TRBV7-6
D gene: NA

CDR3 protein: CAWAGGGWTEAFF
J gene: TRBJ1-1
clone size: NA
V gene: TRBV30
D gene: TRBD1

CDR3 protein: CASSVRDLAKNIQYF
J gene: TRBJ2-4
clone size: NA
V gene: TRBV2
D gene: NA

CDR3 protein: CASSYFNRGSGNTIYF
J gene: TRBJ1-3
clone size: NA
V gene: TRBV6-6
D gene: TRBD1

CDR3 protein: CASSIGDRDDEQFF
J gene: TRBJ2-1
clone size: NA
V gene: TRBV19
D gene: TRBD1

CDR3 protein: CASSLTSGEGRMNTEAFF
J gene: TRBJ1-1
clone size: few
V gene: TRBV28
D gene: NA

CDR3 protein: CASSPWTSGGEGADTEAFF
J gene: TRBJ1-1
clone size: NA
V gene: TRBV5-1
D gene: TRBD1

CDR3 protein: CASSLVWTVNQPQHF
J gene: TRBJ1-5
clone size: few
V gene: TRBV5-5
D gene: NA

CDR3 protein: CASSEPPGDEQYF
J gene: TRBJ2-7
clone size: NA
V gene: TRBV10-2
D gene: NA

CDR3 protein: CASSYSFNEQFF
J gene: TRBJ2-1
clone size: NA
V gene: TRBV27
D gene: NA

CDR3 protein: CASSVRSGTGGETQYF
J gene: TRBJ2-5
clone size: NA
V gene: TRBV6-1
D gene: NA

CDR3 protein: CASSLWPRGRWEQYF
J gene: TRBJ2-7
clone size: NA
V gene: TRBV5-1
D gene: NA

CDR3 protein: CASSLLDKALAFF
J gene: TRBJ1-1
clone size: NA
V gene: TRBV11-2
D gene: NA

CDR3 protein: CASSSSESSYNEQFF
J gene: TRBJ2-1
clone size: NA
V gene: TRBV7-9
D gene: NA

CDR3 protein: CASSSQRTSGRALYEQYF
J gene: TRBJ2-7
clone size: NA
V gene: TRBV13
D gene: TRBD2

CDR3 protein: CASSEGTGNTIYF
J gene: TRBJ1-3
clone size: NA
V gene: TRBV7-9
D gene: NA

CDR3 protein: CASSLRGRGADTQYF
J gene: TRBJ2-3
clone size: NA
V gene: TRBV13
D gene: TRBD2

CDR3 protein: CASSSTGRDEQYF
J gene: TRBJ2-7
clone size: NA
V gene: TRBV7-9
D gene: NA